These 27 T cell receptor beta chains originate from one sample sequenced in a study of PD-L1 blockade in urothelial cancer. TCRdb keeps only in-frame clones here, not all; method: immunoSEQ multiplex PCR. The sample carries roughly 120,000 clones, 80% to 95% recorded once. Time point of the sample: peripheral blood 6 weeks after treatment start. This sample comprised PBMCs, obtained around atezolizumab (anti-PD-L1) treatment. Every receptor here comes from a man aged 55 to 69 with urothelial cancer.

This chain uses TRBV18 with TRBJ1-3; TRBD1 matches at 7 bases. Losses at the gene ends were 6 bases for V and 13 bases for J; bases not matched to a gene: 9. CDR1 KGHSH and CDR2 LQKENI come from the germline V gene. This CDR3 spans 12 amino acids. CDR3 sequence reads: CASSRARDSIYF. DNA of the CDR3: TGTGCCAGCTCGAGGGCCCGGGACAGTATATATTTT.

The rearrangement links TRBV5-6 to TRBJ1-5; 8 nucleotides align to TRBD1. Germline CDR1 reads SGHDT; CDR2 reads YYEEEE. Trimming cost V 6 bases and J 5 bases; bases outside gene matches: 7. The CDR3 spans 14 residues. The chain's CDR3 is CASTIQGAHQPQHF. The CDR3, as DNA: TGTGCCAGCACCATTCAGGGGGCTCATCAGCCCCAGCATTTT.

J is TRBJ2-5 and V is TRBV29-1, with D possibly being TRBD2 (5 bases). V shed 7 bases and J shed 1 base, with 10 bases lying between them. Germline-derived CDR1 and CDR2 are SQVTM and ANQGSEA. The CDR3 is 12 amino acids. The chain's CDR3 is CSATGFQETQYF. The CDR3 DNA reads as TGCAGCGCGACGGGGTTCCAAGAGACCCAGTACTTC.

J is TRBJ2-7 and V is TRBV6-5; 7 nucleotides align to TRBD1. Germline V gives CDR1 MNHEY, CDR2 SVGAGI. After removal of 6 bases from V and 6 bases from J, the junction contained 11 bases not matched to a gene. The CDR3 is made up of 14 amino acids. The CDR3 DNA is TGTGCCAGCAGCCACAGGGGTCCCTCGGGCGAGCAGTACTTC. Translated: CASSHRGPSGEQYF.

The chain is built from TRBV5-1 and TRBJ1-4; D perhaps matches TRBD1 (6 bases). V lost 4 bases, J lost 1 base, and 14 bases lay in between. The germline CDR1 and CDR2 sequences are SGHRS and YFSETQ. The CDR3 spans 16 residues. CDR3 amino acids: CASSPTGSQTNEKLFF. The CDR3, as DNA: TGCGCCAGCAGCCCAACAGGGTCTCAAACTAATGAAAAACTGTTTTTT.

V gene TRBV5-1 combines with J gene TRBJ1-5; D gene ambiguous. Trimming shortened V by 5 bases and J by 5 bases, and 14 bases separated the two germline ends. Germline loops: CDR1 SGHRS, CDR2 YFSETQ. The CDR3 spans 14 residues. CDR3 DNA: TGCGCCAGCAGTCCCGGGTCCCCCTATCAGCCCCAGCATTTT. It translates to CASSPGSPYQPQHF. Supplemented by reference TRBV5-1 and TRBJ1-5, the full variable domain reads KAGVTQTPRYLIKTRGQQVTLSCSPISGHRSVSWYQQTPGQGLQFLFEYFSETQRNKGNFPGRFSGRQFSNSRSEMNVSTLELGDSALYLCASSPGSPYQPQHFGDGTRLSIL.

V usage is TRBV5-4 and J usage is TRBJ2-2; 7 nucleotides agree with TRBD1. The CDR3 covers 15 residues. After removal of 5 bases from V and 3 bases from J, the junction contained 7 bases not matched to a gene. The germline gives CDR1 SGHNT, CDR2 YYREEE (reference sequence). CDR3 in DNA: TGTGCCAGCAGTTTTACCGGGACAGACACCGGGGAGCTGTTTTTT. This codes for CASSFTGTDTGELFF.

CDR3 in DNA: TGTGCCAGCTCCGACATAACGGGAGCGGGGGATACGCAGTATTTT. This translates into CASSDITGAGDTQYF. This rearrangement joins TRBV18 to TRBJ2-3; 7 positions match TRBD2. Germline CDR1 and CDR2: KGHSH and LQKENI. The CDR3 runs 15 residues. V dropped 6 bases and J dropped 6; count of bases not matched to a gene: 12.

The count of this clone is one. V is TRBV5-4 and J is TRBJ2-7; D is unresolved. The V end was cut by 0 bases, the J end by 0 bases, with 4 bases between. CDR1 and CDR2 from the germline V gene are SGHNT and YYREEE (reference sequence). This CDR3 has 13 amino acids. The CDR3: CASSLDGSYEQYF. The DNA for the CDR3 is TGTGCCAGCAGCTTGGACGGCTCCTACGAGCAGTACTTC.

The rearrangement joins TRBV7-2 to TRBJ2-7; D is possibly TRBD2 (6 bases). The CDR3 totals 13 residues. Trimming shortened V by 4 bases and J by 1 base, and 8 bases separated the two germline ends. Germline CDR1 and CDR2: SGHTA and FQGNSA. CDR3 DNA sequence: TGTGCCAGCAGCTCAAGCGGGTCCTACGAGCAGTACTTC. Amino acid sequence: CASSSSGSYEQYF. The whole variable domain, filled in from reference TRBV7-2 and TRBJ2-7, reads GAGVSQSPSNKVTEKGKDVELRCDPISGHTALYWYRQSLGQGLEFLIYFQGNSAPDKSGLPSDRFSAERTGGSVSTLTIQRTQQEDSAVYLCASSSSGSYEQYFGPGTRLTVT.

This chain joins TRBV6-1 and TRBJ2-5; 8 positions match TRBD1. With V trimmed by 6 bases and J by 4 bases, 10 bases remained unmatched. Germline V gene data show CDR1 as MNHNS and CDR2 as SASEGT. The CDR3 loop spans 15 amino acids. CDR3 in amino acids: CASSDPGTGLETQYF. The CDR3, as DNA: TGTGCCAGCAGCGATCCCGGGACAGGCCTAGAGACCCAGTACTTC.

The V and J genes are TRBV6-5 and TRBJ2-1; TRBD2 aligns across 7 bases. CDR1 and CDR2 from the germline V gene are MNHEY and SVGAGI. J lost 9 bases, V lost 6 bases, and 2 bases had no gene match. This CDR3 region has 11 residues. This CDR3 is CASRQRGEQFF. The CDR3 nucleotides read TGTGCCAGCAGGCAGCGGGGTGAGCAGTTCTTC.

The rearrangement links TRBV18 to TRBJ2-1, with 7 bases that match TRBD2. There are 15 residues in the CDR3. V trimming: 1 base; J trimming: 3 bases; junction bases outside the gene matches: 3. CDR1 KGHSH and CDR2 LQKENI come from the germline V gene. The CDR3 reads CASSPRGGNYNEQFF. The CDR3, as DNA: TGTGCCAGCTCACCACGGGGGGGTAACTACAATGAGCAGTTCTTC.

The chain is built from TRBV5-4 and TRBJ2-5; the D is unclear. The CDR3 loop spans 13 amino acids. The germline V gene has CDR1 SGHNT and CDR2 YYREEE (reference sequence). The ends were cut back, 0 bases at V and 5 bases at J, with 8 bases in the middle. CDR3 loop: CASSLASTETQYF. CDR3 coding DNA: TGTGCCAGCAGCTTGGCGTCAACTGAGACCCAGTACTTC.

The rearrangement uses TRBV7-2 and TRBJ2-7; D not resolved. Trimming removed 2 bases at V and 1 base at J, with 12 bases between. The CDR3 is 15 residues long. In germline, CDR1 is SGHTA, CDR2 FQGNSA. CDR3 residues: CASSLRRDKSYEQYF. The DNA of the CDR3 is TGTGCCAGCAGCTTACGGCGTGACAAATCCTACGAGCAGTACTTC.

The gene calls are TRBV28 and TRBJ2-7; 10 bases line up with TRBD2. Germline lookup yields CDR1 MDHEN and CDR2 SYDVKM. The V and J ends lost 6 bases and 3 bases, in that order; junction bases with no gene match: 8. The CDR3 loop spans 15 amino acids. The CDR3 spells CASSFATSGNYEQYF. The CDR3 nucleotides read TGTGCCAGCAGCTTCGCCACTAGCGGGAACTACGAGCAGTACTTC.

The genes are TRBV6-5 and TRBJ2-3, with 14 bases aligning to TRBD2. This CDR3 region has 15 residues. The germline CDR1 and CDR2 sequences are MNHEY and SVGAGI. Trimming removed 6 bases from V and 6 bases from J; junction bases left unmatched: 5. The DNA for the CDR3 is TGTGCCAGCAGATTGACTAGCGGGGGGGCGGATACGCAGTATTTT. As protein: CASRLTSGGADTQYF.

The chain uses TRBV9 and TRBJ1-5; the D gene is possibly TRBD1 (6 bases). The germline V and J ends were trimmed by 0 bases and 7 bases, with 11 bases remaining between them. This CDR3 has 14 residues. CDR1 is SGDLS and CDR2 is YYNGEE in the germline V gene. CDR3 sequence (DNA): TGTGCCAGCAGCGTAGGAGGGGGAACGCAGCCCCAGCATTTT. Translating it yields CASSVGGGTQPQHF.

The J gene is TRBJ2-2, the V gene TRBV14; D is undetermined. The V end was cut by 1 base, the J end by 7 bases, with 7 bases between. Germline V CDR1 and CDR2: SGHDN, FVKESK. CDR3 length equals 13 residues. In nucleotides, the CDR3 is TGTGCCAGCAGCCAAGGGTCACACGGGGAGCTGTTTTTT. The encoded protein is CASSQGSHGELFF. The full variable domain, with the rest looked up from reference TRBV14 and TRBJ2-2, is EAGVTQFPSHSVIEKGQTVTLRCDPISGHDNLYWYRRVMGKEIKFLLHFVKESKQDESGMPNNRFLAERTGGTYSTLKVQPAELEDSGVYFCASSQGSHGELFFGEGSRLTVL.

The chain couples TRBV30 to TRBJ1-2; 7 nucleotides line up with TRBD1. There are 14 residues in the CDR3. J gave up 4 bases and V 2 bases, and 7 bases lay outside the gene matches. CDR1 is GTSNPN and CDR2 is SVGIG in the germline V gene (reference sequence). CDR3 region: CAWSNPGQSYGYTF. CDR3 sequence (DNA): TGTGCCTGGAGTAACCCGGGACAGTCCTATGGCTACACCTTC.

The chain recombines TRBV19 with TRBJ2-1, with TRBD2 matching 9 bases. Germline V gives CDR1 LNHDA, CDR2 SQIVND (reference sequence). V shed 7 bases, J shed 7 bases, and the junction held 11 bases outside the gene matches. The CDR3 runs 15 residues. CDR3 DNA sequence: TGTGCCAGTACCATGGGTGGGACTAGCTCTAATGAGCAGTTCTTC. Encoded protein: CASTMGGTSSNEQFF.

The rearrangement links TRBV4-3 to TRBJ1-3, with 9 bases lining up with TRBD1. The CDR3 contains 14 residues. V shed 4 bases, J shed 8 bases, and the junction held 6 bases outside the gene matches. Germline V gene lookup returns CDR1 LGHNA and CDR2 YSLEER. CDR3 amino acids: CASSPGQGGDTIYF. CDR3 DNA: TGCGCCAGCAGCCCGGGACAGGGAGGTGACACCATATATTTT.

The V call is TRBV6-5, the J call TRBJ2-1; maybe TRBD2 (7 bases). The CDR3 loop spans 15 amino acids. V lost 2 bases and J 8 bases, leaving 16 bases between the germline ends. The V gene's germline CDR1 is MNHEY and CDR2 SVGAGI. The CDR3 here is CASSYGAGAGDEQFF. CDR3 in DNA: TGTGCCAGCAGTTACGGTGCGGGGGCGGGGGATGAGCAGTTCTTC.

The chain combines TRBV6-5 with TRBJ1-5, with TRBD1 identical over 9 bases. The germline gives CDR1 MNHEY, CDR2 SVGAGI. J gave up 5 bases and V 6 bases, and 2 bases lay outside the gene matches. CDR3 length: 13 residues. The CDR3 loop is CASSWDRDQPQHF. As DNA, the CDR3 is TGTGCCAGCAGCTGGGACAGGGATCAGCCCCAGCATTTT.

The chain couples TRBV2 to TRBJ2-7, with D perhaps matching TRBD2 (6 bases). Germline lookup yields CDR1 SNHLY and CDR2 FYNNEI. Trimming took off 3 bases at V and 3 bases at J, with 12 bases between the two ends. This CDR3 spans 14 amino acids. CDR3 DNA sequence: TGTGCCAGCAGTGATGTCGGGGGAGTCTACGAGCAGTACTTC. Translation gives CASSDVGGVYEQYF.

The chain is built from TRBV28 and TRBJ2-7; 7 positions match TRBD2. Germline CDR1 and CDR2: MDHEN and SYDVKM. CDR3 length equals 14 residues. J lost 6 bases, V lost 6 bases, and 11 bases had no gene match. As DNA, the CDR3 is TGTGCCAGCAGAACCTACCGACTAGCCACCGAGCAGTACTTC. This gives the protein CASRTYRLATEQYF.

V usage is TRBV5-6 and J usage is TRBJ2-1; TRBD2 aligns across 13 bases. The CDR3 runs to 16 residues. Trimming at V came to 1 base and at J to 8 bases, leaving 6 bases not matched to a gene. CDR1 is SGHDT and CDR2 is YYEEEE in the germline V gene. CDR3 region: CASSLPTSGGVDEQFF. CDR3 nucleotide sequence: TGTGCCAGCAGCTTGCCCACTAGCGGGGGGGTGGATGAGCAGTTCTTC.